This T cell receptor (beta chain) emerged from a study of CD8 T cells in Susac syndrome. Study-level results: As the study acknowledged, the number of individuals who were part of its TCR sequencing and HLA analysis was relatively small.

Random hexamers were used to reverse transcribe the RNA input (about 0.45 to 1 ug). Amplification of the TCR beta CDR3 was carried out by immunoSEQ multiplex PCR, which spanned a total of 54 Vbeta and 13 Jbeta segments. MiXCR, applied by TCRdb to the immunoSEQ multiplex PCR reads, yields one record per CDR3 protein. The sample has 130,000 or so distinct CDR3 sequences, 96% seen once. A remark on this clonotype: The antigen remains undetermined.

CD8+ and CD4+ T cells taken from blood had their TCR beta sequenced. Diagnostic criteria defined recently for definite or probable disease were met by the Susac syndrome patients. This sequence was found in a human donor with Susac syndrome. The sequenced material came from CD4+ T cells from PBMCs.

The CDR3 sequence: CSAASSGSADTQYF. The CDR3 DNA follows: TGCAGTGCGGCTTCTAGCGGGAGTGCAGATACGCAGTATTTT. This sequence joins TRBV20-1 and TRBJ2-3; 10 bases align to TRBD2. The CDR3 runs to 14 residues. The germline CDR1 and CDR2 sequences are DFQATT and SNEGSKA (reference sequence). The trim removed 6 bases at V and 4 bases at J, leaving 7 bases unmatched.